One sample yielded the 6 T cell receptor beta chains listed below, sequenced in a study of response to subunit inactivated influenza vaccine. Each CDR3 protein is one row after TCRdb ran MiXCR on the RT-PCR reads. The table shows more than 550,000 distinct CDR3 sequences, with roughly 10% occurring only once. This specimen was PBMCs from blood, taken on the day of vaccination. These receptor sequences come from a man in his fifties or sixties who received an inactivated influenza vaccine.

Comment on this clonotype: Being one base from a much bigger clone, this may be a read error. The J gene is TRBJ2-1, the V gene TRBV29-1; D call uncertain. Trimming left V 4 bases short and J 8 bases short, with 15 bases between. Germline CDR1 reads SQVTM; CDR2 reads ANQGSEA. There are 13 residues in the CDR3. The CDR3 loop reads CSVATGVCDEQFF. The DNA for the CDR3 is TGCAGCGTTGCGACGGGCGTGTGCGATGAGCAGTTCTTC.

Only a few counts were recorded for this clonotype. CDR3 DNA: TGTGCCAGCAGCTCCAGGGGCGGGGGCTCCTACAATGAGCAGTTCTTC. Translation gives CASSSRGGGSYNEQFF. The chain employs TRBV3-1 and TRBJ2-1; tentatively, D is TRBD2 (7 bases). CDR1 is LGHDT and CDR2 is YNNKEL in the germline V gene (reference sequence). V was cut by 5 bases and J by 0 bases, with 14 bases left in between. This CDR3 spans 16 amino acids.

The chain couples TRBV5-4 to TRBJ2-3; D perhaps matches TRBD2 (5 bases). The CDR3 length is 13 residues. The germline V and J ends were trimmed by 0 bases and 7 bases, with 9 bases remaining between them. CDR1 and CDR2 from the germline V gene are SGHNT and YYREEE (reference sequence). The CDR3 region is CASSLAGGHTQYF. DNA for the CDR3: TGTGCCAGCAGCTTGGCCGGCGGGCATACGCAGTATTTT.

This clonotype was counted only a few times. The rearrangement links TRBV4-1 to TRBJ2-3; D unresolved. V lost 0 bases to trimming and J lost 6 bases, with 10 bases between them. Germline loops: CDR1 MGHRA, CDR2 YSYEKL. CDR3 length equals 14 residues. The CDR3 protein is CASSQDMSFDTQYF. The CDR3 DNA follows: TGCGCCAGCAGCCAAGATATGAGTTTTGATACGCAGTATTTT.

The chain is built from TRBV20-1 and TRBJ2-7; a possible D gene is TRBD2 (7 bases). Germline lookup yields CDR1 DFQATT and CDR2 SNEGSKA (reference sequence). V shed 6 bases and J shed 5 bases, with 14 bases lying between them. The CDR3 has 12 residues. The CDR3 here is CSAIRGGDEQYF. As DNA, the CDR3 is TGCAGTGCCATCAGAGGGGGGGACGAGCAGTACTTC.

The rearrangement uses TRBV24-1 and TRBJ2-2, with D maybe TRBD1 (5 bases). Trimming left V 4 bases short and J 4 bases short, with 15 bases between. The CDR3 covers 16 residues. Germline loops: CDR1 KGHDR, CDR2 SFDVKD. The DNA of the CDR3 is TGTGCCACCAGTGACCAGGGCGCAGGAACCACCGGGGAGCTGTTTTTT. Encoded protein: CATSDQGAGTTGELFF.